The source of this T cell receptor beta chain is a study of T cells in Graves' hyperthyroidism and ophthalmopathy. Study-wide context: Once the initial diagnosis was made, peripheral blood was obtained before any treatment.

Authors of the study amplified TCR beta CDR3 regions from RNA transcripts. With the HTBI primer set, the TCR CDR3 went through a first round of RT-PCR. TCRdb re-called the multiplex PCR reads with MiXCR, one entry per CDR3 protein. The sample holds over 500,000 distinct CDR3 sequences; roughly 17% are singletons and the top ten take around 17%. The table lists this clonotype with many counts. As yet, its antigen is unknown. General study results and limits: Among clonotypes expanded in thyroid above 0.001, most were also found in blood.

Exclusion criteria comprised uncontrolled infection, other autoimmune disease, pregnancy or lactation. Each 10 ml fresh peripheral blood draw supplied the PBMCs. This CDR3 region has 15 residues. Germline-derived CDR1 and CDR2 are MNHNS and SASEGT. The V and J ends lost 1 base and 0 bases respectively, with 10 bases between them. This receptor was obtained from a young woman with Graves' ophthalmopathy. The source material was blood. The J gene is TRBJ2-7, the V gene TRBV6-1; no firm D call. Written as DNA, the CDR3 is TGTGCCAGCAGTGAAGAGCCTGCCAGCTCCTACGAGCAGTACTTC. Protein: CASSEEPASSYEQYF.